Listed below are T cell receptor beta chains from one sample, sequenced in a study of blood T cell repertoires in COVID-19. Some clones are missing from TCRdb's copy, which holds only in-frame ones; the method was immunoSEQ multiplex PCR. In the table there are roughly 68,000 clones, 91% of which are singletons. Material for sequencing was peripheral blood. These receptors were obtained from a man aged 40-49 years with COVID-19, enrolled during active disease. Each CDR3 is given with its conserved first and last residue.

v_gene,j_gene,CDR3aa
TRBV2,TRBJ2-1,CASSTGTAGTSRFF
TRBV28,TRBJ2-6,CASSLWGDGANVLTF
TRBV7-2,TRBJ2-7,CASSGGVGVWSYEQYF
TRBV11-2,TRBJ2-7,CASSPLWTASYEQYF
TRBV6-5,TRBJ1-2,CASRRTGGGKDGYTF
TRBV5-1,TRBJ2-3,CASSSRPAKETQYF
TRBV2,TRBJ2-7,CASMLRESSYEQYF
TRBV5-8,TRBJ1-5,CASSLIWRDNQPQHF
TRBV5-1,TRBJ2-7,CASSGTLAGIDEQYF
TRBV28,TRBJ1-1,CASSHQNADRNTEAFF
TRBV19,TRBJ2-3,CASTTSGGATDTQYF
TRBV19,TRBJ2-7,CASSMFRGTGSDEQYF
TRBV5-5,TRBJ2-7,CASSLGSGQEPYEQYF
TRBV6-2/TRBV6-3,TRBJ1-2,CASSYPGANYGYTF
TRBV5-1,TRBJ1-1,CASSVGRVNTEAFF
TRBV2,TRBJ1-2,CASSEVGAGYTF
TRBV7-3,TRBJ2-5,CASSLIRTGGARGRGETQYF
TRBV19,TRBJ1-1,CASSFPGQIHTEAFF
TRBV2,TRBJ1-1,CASSFSRGQIKDTEAFF
TRBV19,TRBJ1-5,CASTTQGDQPQHF
TRBV30,TRBJ1-5,CAWSPTGQPQHF
TRBV7-2,TRBJ1-2,CASSPTGLSFGYTF
TRBV5-1,TRBJ1-1,CASSLTDPPGTEAFF
TRBV6-2/TRBV6-3,TRBJ1-1,CASSSMNTEAFF
TRBV10-3,TRBJ2-4,CAIRERGGNIQYF
TRBV4-1,TRBJ1-4,CASSRGLEKLFF
TRBV6-6,TRBJ2-7,CASSYSFPGVSYEQYF
TRBV5-4,TRBJ2-3,CASSLRRGEEDTQYF
TRBV12-3/TRBV12-4,TRBJ1-5,CASSLVSNQPQHF
TRBV3-1/TRBV3-2,TRBJ1-1,CASSQGQGTEAFF
TRBV7-9,TRBJ2-7,CASSSVTYEQYF
TRBV15,TRBJ2-5,CATSRDRGQETQYF
TRBV6-5,TRBJ2-7,CASSQGFVYEQYF
TRBV5-1,TRBJ1-2,CASSLSTRGNIYGYTF
TRBV13,TRBJ1-2,CASSRTGLSGYTF
TRBV27,TRBJ2-2,CASSGDAGELFF
TRBV3-1/TRBV3-2,TRBJ2-7,CASSSRDRVYEQYF
TRBV6-5,TRBJ1-1,CASGTGLNTEAFF
TRBV4-1,TRBJ1-4,CASSHITGLVATNEKLFF
TRBV7-6,TRBJ1-4,CASSRTPGLGNGEKLFF
TRBV27,TRBJ2-3,CASSTQDRGTDTQYF
TRBV10-1,TRBJ1-2,CASSDGGFYGYTF
TRBV27,TRBJ2-5,CASSLAGGPGETQYF
TRBV15,TRBJ2-7,CATSRTSGGSLYEQYF
TRBV27,TRBJ2-7,CASRQIGQAYEQYF
TRBV24-1,TRBJ2-3,CATTRRDTDTDTQYF
TRBV30,TRBJ1-6,CAWSGESSYNSPLHF